These 30 T cell receptor beta chains came from one sample sequenced in a study of cytomegalovirus exposure and HLA in healthy donors. The PCR employed 60 Vbeta primers together with 13 Jbeta primers. Profiled with immunoSEQ multiplex PCR; TCRdb holds only in-frame clones, not every one. This table has hundreds of thousands of clones, over 75% appearing once. Sequenced: PBMCs. These receptors all stem from a man aged 18 to 29 in good health and CMV-seronegative.

The V call is TRBV29-1, the J call TRBJ1-2, with TRBD1 matching 8 bases. This CDR3 comprises 12 residues. Germline loops: CDR1 SQVTM, CDR2 ANQGSEA. The V and J ends lost 5 bases and 7 bases, in that order; junction bases with no gene match: 6. The CDR3 bases are TGCAGCGTTTCCCAGGGGGCGGGTGGCTACACCTTC. It specifies CSVSQGAGGYTF. Together with reference TRBV29-1 and TRBJ1-2, the CDR3 gives the full variable domain: SAVISQKPSRDICQRGTSLTIQCQVDSQVTMMFWYRQQPGQSLTLIATANQGSEATYESGFVIDKFPISRPNLTFSTLTVSNMSPEDSSIYLCSVSQGAGGYTFGSGTRLTVV.

V is TRBV6-1 and J is TRBJ2-1; a possible D gene is TRBD1 (6 bases). Between the trimmed V and J ends, which lost 6 bases and 1 base, there was a span of 10 bases. Per the germline V gene, CDR1 is MNHNS and CDR2 is SASEGT. The CDR3 is made up of 14 amino acids. CDR3 sequence reads: CASRLDRSYNEQFF. CDR3 DNA sequence: TGTGCCAGCAGACTCGACAGGTCCTACAATGAGCAGTTCTTC.

This clone came up once. The chain uses TRBV9 and TRBJ2-2; D is uncertain. The CDR3 runs 18 residues. Deletions cut 0 bases from V and 4 bases from J, with 19 bases between. The germline V gene encodes CDR1 SGDLS and CDR2 YYNGEE. CDR3 sequence reads: CASSVAPSPGSGTGELFF. DNA for the CDR3: TGTGCCAGCAGCGTAGCTCCTTCGCCCGGGTCGGGCACCGGGGAGCTGTTTTTT.

The J gene is TRBJ2-3, the V gene TRBV5-1; TRBD2 is a possible D gene (5 bases). This CDR3 contains 14 residues. Germline CDR1 SGHRS, CDR2 YFSETQ. V dropped 4 bases and J dropped 2 bases, with 11 bases sitting between them. In DNA form, the CDR3 reads TGCGCCAGCAGCCATACTAGTACCACAGATACGCAGTATTTT. Its translation: CASSHTSTTDTQYF. The full variable domain, its missing parts supplied by reference TRBV5-1 and TRBJ2-3, is KAGVTQTPRYLIKTRGQQVTLSCSPISGHRSVSWYQQTPGQGLQFLFEYFSETQRNKGNFPGRFSGRQFSNSRSEMNVSTLELGDSALYLCASSHTSTTDTQYFGPGTRLTVL.

The V and J genes are TRBV28 and TRBJ1-1; TRBD1 might be the D (6 bases). The CDR3 is 14 amino acids. Germline V gene lookup returns CDR1 MDHEN and CDR2 SYDVKM. With 6 bases removed from V and 1 base from J, the gap between germline ends came to 12 bases. The CDR3 nucleotides read TGTGCCAGCAGGCCCCCAGGGGAGAACACTGAAGCTTTCTTT. Its protein product is CASRPPGENTEAFF.

The chain uses TRBV28 and TRBJ2-7; D is possibly TRBD1 (5 bases). CDR3 size: 15 residues. Germline CDR1 and CDR2: MDHEN and SYDVKM. The V and J ends lost 10 bases and 6 bases respectively, with 25 bases between them. The CDR3 nucleotides read TGTGCCACCTTTGCAGCAGGGAACCAGGTCTCCGAGCAGTACTTC. This sequence encodes CATFAAGNQVSEQYF.

V usage is TRBV27 and J usage is TRBJ2-7, with 11 bases aligning to TRBD2. With V trimmed by 5 bases and J by 0 bases, 12 bases remained unmatched. Looked up from germline, CDR1 is MNHEY and CDR2 is SMNVEV (reference sequence). The length of the CDR3 is 18 residues. CDR3 coding DNA: TGTGCCAGCAGTCCAGGGGCTAGCGGGGGGCCGAGCTCCTACGAGCAGTACTTC. This gives the protein CASSPGASGGPSSYEQYF.

CDR3: CASSEVSTSSYNEQFF. The CDR3 nucleotides read TGTGCCAGCAGCGAGGTCTCGACGAGCTCCTACAATGAGCAGTTCTTC. V is TRBV5-5 and J is TRBJ2-1, with D hard to call. There are 16 residues in the CDR3. Germline CDR1 is SGHKS and CDR2 is YYEKEE (reference sequence). Trimming removed 4 bases at V and 0 bases at J, with 14 bases between.

This chain joins TRBV7-9 and TRBJ2-2, with a possible D match to TRBD1 (6 bases). CDR3 length: 17 residues. The germline gives CDR1 SEHNR, CDR2 FQNEAQ (reference sequence). Trimming shortened V by 5 bases and J by 5 bases, and 21 bases separated the two germline ends. This chain's CDR3 is CASSPIPGVSVTGELFF. In DNA form, the CDR3 reads TGTGCCAGCAGCCCAATTCCAGGGGTATCGGTAACCGGGGAGCTGTTTTTT.

V and J are TRBV14 and TRBJ1-1, with 8 bases lining up with TRBD1. The CDR3 length is 14 residues. Germline CDR1 and CDR2: SGHDN and FVKESK. The trim removed 6 bases at V and 4 bases at J, leaving 7 bases unmatched. CDR3 sequence (DNA): TGTGCCAGCAGTGAGACAGGGGCGATCACTGAAGCTTTCTTT. This codes for CASSETGAITEAFF.

J is TRBJ2-3 and V is TRBV29-1; 8 bases align to TRBD1. V was clipped by 2 bases and J by 5 bases; unmatched bases: 6. This CDR3 spans 14 amino acids. CDR1 and CDR2 from the germline V gene are SQVTM and ANQGSEA. This CDR3 is CSVEPRGHGDTQYF. The CDR3 nucleotides read TGCAGCGTTGAACCCAGGGGGCATGGAGATACGCAGTATTTT.

The chain carries TRBV10-3 and TRBJ2-2, with D possibly matching TRBD2 (5 bases). The length of the CDR3 is 15 residues. Germline values: CDR1 ENHRY, CDR2 SYGVKD. Trimming removed 3 bases at V and 4 bases at J, with 12 bases between. The CDR3 DNA sequence: TGTGCCATCAGTGAACGTGGGAGCCCCACCGGGGAGCTGTTTTTT. It yields the protein CAISERGSPTGELFF.

V and J are TRBV9 and TRBJ2-5, with 7 bases matching TRBD1. CDR3 length equals 14 residues. Per germline, CDR1 SGDLS and CDR2 YYNGEE. V shed 4 bases and J 1 base; nucleotides not matched to a gene: 4. The chain's CDR3 is CASSFGTVQETQYF. The CDR3 bases are TGTGCCAGCAGCTTCGGGACAGTCCAAGAGACCCAGTACTTC.

This clone appeared a few times. J is TRBJ1-2 and V is TRBV28; 8 positions agree with TRBD1. The CDR3 contains 14 residues. V shed 6 bases, J shed 2 bases, and the junction held 5 bases outside the gene matches. Germline CDR1 and CDR2: MDHEN and SYDVKM. In DNA form, the CDR3 reads TGTGCCAGCAGCGGACAGGGAGACAACTATGGCTACACCTTC. Translating gives CASSGQGDNYGYTF.

The chain uses TRBV19 and TRBJ2-1, with a tentative D call TRBD2 (6 bases). The CDR3 spans 19 residues. Germline V gives CDR1 LNHDA, CDR2 SQIVND (reference sequence). With 4 bases removed from V and 1 base from J, the gap between germline ends came to 23 bases. CDR3 sequence: CASSTAPFAGGGSYNEQFF. The CDR3 nucleotides are TGTGCCAGTAGTACCGCCCCTTTTGCGGGCGGAGGGTCCTACAATGAGCAGTTCTTC.

The rearrangement uses TRBV20-1 and TRBJ1-1; no clear D. Germline CDR1 is DFQATT and CDR2 is SNEGSKA (reference sequence). This CDR3 is built from 11 residues. Trimming took 7 bases from V and 1 from J, leaving 7 bases between them. CDR3 protein: CSVRGNTEAFF. CDR3 nucleotides: TGCAGTGTTCGGGGGAACACTGAAGCTTTCTTT.

The J gene is TRBJ1-1, the V gene TRBV7-8; tentatively, D is TRBD1 (5 bases). Germline assignment: CDR1 SGHVS and CDR2 FQNEAQ. There are 15 residues in the CDR3. V was pared by 1 base and J by 4 bases, with 13 bases between. Here the CDR3 DNA reads TGTGCCAGCAGCTTAGTTTTAGACAGAATCACTGAAGCTTTCTTT. It is translated as CASSLVLDRITEAFF.

This clone has more than one count but fewer than ten. The chain has TRBV5-6 and TRBJ1-6, with D hard to call. CDR1 SGHDT and CDR2 YYEEEE come from the germline V gene. The CDR3 is 15 amino acids. V was shortened by 1 base and J by 5 bases, with 10 bases between the two germline ends. The CDR3 region is CASSLPDGNNSPLHF. DNA of the CDR3: TGTGCCAGCAGCTTGCCGGACGGGAATAATTCACCCCTCCACTTT.

This rearrangement joins TRBV28 to TRBJ1-5, with 7 nucleotides matching TRBD1. Germline V gives CDR1 MDHEN, CDR2 SYDVKM. The CDR3 contains 15 residues. Trimming at V came to 5 bases and at J to 0 bases, leaving 4 bases not matched to a gene. This CDR3 reads CASSPRTGSNQPQHF. The CDR3 DNA sequence: TGTGCCAGCAGTCCCAGGACAGGTAGCAATCAGCCCCAGCATTTT.

V usage is TRBV5-5 and J usage is TRBJ1-1; D unresolved. The germline V gene has CDR1 SGHKS and CDR2 YYEKEE (reference sequence). The ends were cut back, 7 bases at V and 0 bases at J, with 10 bases in the middle. The CDR3 consists of 13 residues. CDR3 sequence reads: CASGGSMNTEAFF. The CDR3 region has the DNA TGTGCCAGCGGAGGAAGTATGAACACTGAAGCTTTCTTT.

The chain is built from TRBV27 and TRBJ1-1; 7 nucleotides line up with TRBD1. V gave up 0 bases and J gave up 6 bases; unmatched junction bases: 7. The CDR3 spans 15 residues. Germline CDR1 MNHEY, CDR2 SMNVEV (reference sequence). This CDR3 is CASSLSVFGTAEAFF. The CDR3 nucleotides read TGTGCCAGCAGTTTATCGGTGTTTGGGACAGCTGAAGCTTTCTTT.

The J gene is TRBJ2-5, the V gene TRBV4-1, with D possibly being TRBD2 (6 bases). The CDR3 is 14 residues long. Germline V CDR1 and CDR2: MGHRA, YSYEKL. V dropped 1 base and J dropped 0 bases, with 6 bases sitting between them. The CDR3 region has the DNA TGCGCCAGCAGCCAAGGGGGGGACCAAGAGACCCAGTACTTC. This translates into CASSQGGDQETQYF.

The V and J genes are TRBV4-2 and TRBJ1-1, with unresolved D. Germline CDR1 is LGHNA and CDR2 is YNFKEQ. The CDR3 is 12 amino acids. Deletions cut 8 bases from V and 0 bases from J, with 7 bases between. The CDR3 protein is CASSTVNTEAFF. CDR3 in DNA: TGTGCCAGCTCTACGGTGAACACTGAAGCTTTCTTT.

The chain joins TRBV7-6 to TRBJ1-1; 7 bases align to TRBD1. Per germline, CDR1 SGHVS and CDR2 FNYEAQ. The CDR3 sequence is 14 residues long. V trimming: 0 bases; J trimming: 8 bases; junction bases outside the gene matches: 6. DNA for the CDR3: TGTGCCAGCAGCTTAGCCGCCGGGACAGTGGAAGCTTTCTTT. Its protein is CASSLAAGTVEAFF.

The CDR3 sequence is CASTFGSPLHF. DNA for the CDR3: TGTGCCAGCACGTTCGGTTCACCCCTCCACTTT. The rearrangement links TRBV7-2 to TRBJ1-6; D remains ambiguous. Trimming removed 7 bases at V and 9 bases at J, with 7 bases between. Germline V lookup: CDR1 SGHTA, CDR2 FQGNSA. The CDR3 runs to 11 residues.

The chain has TRBV6-6 and TRBJ2-7, with a possible D match to TRBD1 (5 bases). Germline V gene data show CDR1 as MNHNY and CDR2 as SVGAGI (reference sequence). Trimming removed 4 bases at V and 4 bases at J, with 8 bases between. The CDR3 totals 12 residues. CDR3 bases: TGTGCCAGCAGTTCCAGGGCTTACGAGCAGTACTTC. Translating gives CASSSRAYEQYF.

The V gene is TRBV21-1, the J gene TRBJ2-3; no check of the table's D call, TRBD1, against the DNA was made. TRBV21-1 has pseudogene status. The CDR3 has 14 amino acids. The CDR3 DNA reads TGTGCCAGCAGCTCCAGGGTCAGCACAGATACGCAGTATTTT. This codes for CASSSRVSTDTQYF.

J is TRBJ1-2 and V is TRBV18; D remains ambiguous. With 0 bases removed from V and 1 base from J, the gap between germline ends came to 3 bases. Germline-derived CDR1 and CDR2 are KGHSH and LQKENI. The CDR3 loop spans 13 amino acids. The CDR3 DNA reads as TGTGCCAGCTCACCACCGAGTAACTATGGCTACACCTTC. It specifies CASSPPSNYGYTF.

The chain uses TRBV7-8 and TRBJ1-1; D gene uncertain. Trimming removed 1 base from V and 0 bases from J, with 15 bases in between. There are 17 residues in the CDR3. Germline V CDR1 and CDR2: SGHVS, FQNEAQ. This CDR3 reads CASSLVAGGGMNTEAFF. CDR3 in DNA: TGTGCCAGCAGCTTAGTTGCTGGCGGAGGCATGAACACTGAAGCTTTCTTT.

The rearrangement uses TRBV19 and TRBJ1-5; D is undetermined. The V end lost 4 bases, the J end lost 3 bases, and 4 bases lay between the germline ends. The CDR3 spans 12 residues. Germline values: CDR1 LNHDA, CDR2 SQIVND (reference sequence). The CDR3: CASSSLNQPQHF. The CDR3 coding sequence is TGTGCCAGTAGTAGTCTCAATCAGCCCCAGCATTTT.